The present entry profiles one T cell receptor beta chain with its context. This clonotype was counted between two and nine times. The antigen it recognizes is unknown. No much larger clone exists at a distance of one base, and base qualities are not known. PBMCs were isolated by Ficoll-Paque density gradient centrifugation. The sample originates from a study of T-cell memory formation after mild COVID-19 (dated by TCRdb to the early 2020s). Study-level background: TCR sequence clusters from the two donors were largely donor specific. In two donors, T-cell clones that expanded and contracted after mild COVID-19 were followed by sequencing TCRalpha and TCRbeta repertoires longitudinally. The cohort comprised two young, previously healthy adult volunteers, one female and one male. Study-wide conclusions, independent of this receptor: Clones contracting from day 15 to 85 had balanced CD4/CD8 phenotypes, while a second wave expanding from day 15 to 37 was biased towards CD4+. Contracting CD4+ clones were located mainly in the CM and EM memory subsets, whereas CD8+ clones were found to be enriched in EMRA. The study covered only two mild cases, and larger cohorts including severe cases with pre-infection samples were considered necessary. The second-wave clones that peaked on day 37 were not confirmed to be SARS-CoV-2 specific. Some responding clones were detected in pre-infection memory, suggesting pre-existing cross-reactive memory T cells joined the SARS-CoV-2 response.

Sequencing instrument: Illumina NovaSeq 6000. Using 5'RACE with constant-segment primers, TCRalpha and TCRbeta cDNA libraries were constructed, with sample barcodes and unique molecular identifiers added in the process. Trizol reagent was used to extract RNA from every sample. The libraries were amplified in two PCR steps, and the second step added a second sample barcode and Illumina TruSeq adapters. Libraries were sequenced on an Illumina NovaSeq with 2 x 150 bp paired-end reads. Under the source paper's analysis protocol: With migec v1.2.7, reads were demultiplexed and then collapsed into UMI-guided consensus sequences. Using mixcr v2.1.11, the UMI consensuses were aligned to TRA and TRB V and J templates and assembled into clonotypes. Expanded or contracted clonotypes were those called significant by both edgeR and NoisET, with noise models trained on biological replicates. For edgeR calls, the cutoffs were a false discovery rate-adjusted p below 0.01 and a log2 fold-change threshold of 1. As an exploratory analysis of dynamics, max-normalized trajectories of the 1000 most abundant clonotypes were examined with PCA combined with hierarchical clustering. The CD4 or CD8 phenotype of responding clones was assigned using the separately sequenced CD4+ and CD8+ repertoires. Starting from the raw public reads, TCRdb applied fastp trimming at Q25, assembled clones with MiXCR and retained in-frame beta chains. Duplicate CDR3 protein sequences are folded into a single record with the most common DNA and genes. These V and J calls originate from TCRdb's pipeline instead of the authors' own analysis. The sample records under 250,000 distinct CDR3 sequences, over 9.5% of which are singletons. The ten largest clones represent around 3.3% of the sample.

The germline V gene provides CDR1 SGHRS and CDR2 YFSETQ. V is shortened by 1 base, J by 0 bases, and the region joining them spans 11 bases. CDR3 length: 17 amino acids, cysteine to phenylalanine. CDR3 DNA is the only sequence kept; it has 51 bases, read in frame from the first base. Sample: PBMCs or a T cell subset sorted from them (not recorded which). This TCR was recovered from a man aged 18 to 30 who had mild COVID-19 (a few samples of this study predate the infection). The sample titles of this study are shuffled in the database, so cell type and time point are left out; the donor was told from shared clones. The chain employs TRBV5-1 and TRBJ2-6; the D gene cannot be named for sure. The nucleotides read TGCGCCAGCAGCTTGTATTCCCTTTCCTCTGGGGCCAACGTCCTGACTTTC. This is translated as CASSLYSLSSGANVLTF.